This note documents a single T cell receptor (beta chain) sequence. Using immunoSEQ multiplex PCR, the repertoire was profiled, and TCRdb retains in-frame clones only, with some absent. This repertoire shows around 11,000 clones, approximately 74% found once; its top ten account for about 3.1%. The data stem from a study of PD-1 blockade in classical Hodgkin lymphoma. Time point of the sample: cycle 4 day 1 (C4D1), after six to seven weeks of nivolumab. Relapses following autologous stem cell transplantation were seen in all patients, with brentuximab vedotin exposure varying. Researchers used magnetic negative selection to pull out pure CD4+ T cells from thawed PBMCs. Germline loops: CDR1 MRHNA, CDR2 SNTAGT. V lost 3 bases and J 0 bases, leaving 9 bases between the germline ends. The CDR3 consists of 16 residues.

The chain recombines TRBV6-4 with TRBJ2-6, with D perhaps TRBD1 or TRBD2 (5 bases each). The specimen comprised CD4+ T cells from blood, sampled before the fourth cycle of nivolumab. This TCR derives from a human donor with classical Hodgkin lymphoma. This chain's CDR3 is CASSEVGTSGANVLTF. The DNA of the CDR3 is TGTGCCAGCAGTGAAGTGGGGACCTCTGGGGCCAACGTCCTGACTTTC.